Listed here are 20 T cell receptor beta chains from one sample, sequenced in a study of Graves' ophthalmopathy and Graves' hyperthyroidism. RNA transcripts were the template, and TCR beta CDR3 regions were amplified from them. Second-round multiplex PCR came after a first-round RT-PCR that employed HTBI primers. Via MiXCR, TCRdb re-called the multiplex PCR reads, giving one row per CDR3 protein. The table records around 1.1 million distinct CDR3 sequences, 36% of them present only once. Input material: peripheral blood or thyroid tissue (not recorded which). The source of these receptors is an adult man with Graves' hyperthyroidism.

The V call is TRBV20-1, the J call TRBJ2-7; TRBD1 matches at 9 bases. Trimming took 1 base from V and 5 from J; bases not matched to a gene: 9. The germline CDR1 and CDR2 sequences are DFQATT and SNEGSKA (reference sequence). This CDR3 has 15 amino acids. CDR3 DNA: TGCAGTGCTAGAGCGGAGACAGGGGGTTTCCACGAGCAGTACTTC. Translating it yields CSARAETGGFHEQYF.

The V gene is TRBV29-1, the J gene TRBJ1-5; D unresolved. V was pared by 7 bases and J by 3 bases, with 13 bases between. The CDR3 runs 13 residues. Germline CDR1 is SQVTM and CDR2 is ANQGSEA. The CDR3 here is CSALTDSNQPQHF. CDR3 DNA: TGCAGCGCCTTAACAGACTCCAATCAGCCCCAGCATTTT.

This clonotype has at least ten counts. The CDR3 nucleotides are TGTGCCAGCAGCCATGGACAGGGGCCTGGAAGCTCCTATAATTCACCCCTCCACTTT. Protein product: CASSHGQGPGSSYNSPLHF. The gene calls are TRBV7-2 and TRBJ1-6; 9 bases are shared with TRBD1. V gave up 5 bases and J gave up 0 bases; unmatched junction bases: 11. This CDR3 is built from 19 residues. Germline V gene lookup returns CDR1 SGHTA and CDR2 FQGNSA.

The chain couples TRBV20-1 to TRBJ2-2; possibly TRBD2 for D (6 bases). This CDR3 spans 13 amino acids. CDR1 and CDR2 (germline): DFQATT, SNEGSKA (reference sequence). The DNA of the CDR3 is TGCGGGGAGGCGGCGGGGAACACCGGGGAGCTGTTTTTT. Encoded protein: CGEAAGNTGELFF.

A few counts support this clonotype. This chain connects TRBV6-5 to TRBJ1-4; D is unresolved. The CDR3 extends over 15 amino acids. Germline lookup yields CDR1 MNHEY and CDR2 SVGAGI. V lost 0 bases to trimming and J lost 5 bases, with 10 bases between them. CDR3 DNA sequence: TGTGCCAGCAGTTACTCCCCGGGAACAAATGAAAAACTGTTTTTT. It yields the protein CASSYSPGTNEKLFF.

The chain links TRBV11-2 to TRBJ1-1, with TRBD1 matching over 10 bases. The CDR3 spans 17 residues. CDR1 SGHAT and CDR2 FQNNGV come from the germline V gene. V was pared by 5 bases and J by 0 bases, with 9 bases of the junction left unmatched. The DNA of the CDR3 is TGTGCCAGCAGCCCCGGGACAGGGGCGGACATGAACACTGAAGCTTTCTTT. This translates into CASSPGTGADMNTEAFF.

The rearrangement links TRBV6-5 to TRBJ1-1, with D maybe TRBD1 (5 bases). This CDR3 region has 18 residues. V was shortened by 6 bases and J by 0 bases, with 23 bases between the two germline ends. The germline CDR1 and CDR2 sequences are MNHEY and SVGAGI. The CDR3 bases are TGTGCCAGCAGCCAGCCCGTACCGGGGCCTCCTATGAACACTGAAGCTTTCTTT. Amino acids: CASSQPVPGPPMNTEAFF.

This chain links TRBV4-2 with TRBJ2-7, with no clear D. V shed 0 bases and J shed 3 bases, with 12 bases lying between them. CDR1 and CDR2 (germline): LGHNA, YNFKEQ. The CDR3 runs to 15 residues. This chain's CDR3 is CASSQDNPPDYEQYF. The DNA for the CDR3 is TGTGCCAGCAGCCAAGATAACCCCCCTGACTACGAGCAGTACTTC.

This chain uses TRBV15 with TRBJ1-1; tentative D call: TRBD1 (5 bases). V was trimmed by 1 base and J by 3 bases, leaving 6 bases between them. CDR1 and CDR2 from the germline V gene are LNHNV and YYDKDF (reference sequence). The CDR3 is made up of 13 amino acids. CDR3 protein: CATSRAGYTEAFF. CDR3 DNA sequence: TGTGCCACCAGCAGAGCAGGGTACACTGAAGCTTTCTTT.

This clonotype was counted many times. The genes are TRBV9 and TRBJ2-5; D is unresolved. V dropped 3 bases and J dropped 1 base, with 10 bases sitting between them. CDR1 and CDR2 from the germline V gene are SGDLS and YYNGEE. CDR3 length: 14 amino acids. CDR3 protein: CASSGSGAQETQYF. The DNA for the CDR3 is TGTGCCAGCAGCGGGTCAGGTGCCCAAGAGACCCAGTACTTC.

This sequence joins TRBV25-1 and TRBJ1-2; D is uncertain. The CDR3 runs 15 residues. Trimming cost V 4 bases and J 3 bases, with 15 bases left between them. CDR1 and CDR2 from the germline V gene are MGHDK and SYGVNS. The DNA for the CDR3 is TGTGCCAGCAGTGCTCCTGGAAAACATTACTATGGCTACACCTTC. Its protein product is CASSAPGKHYYGYTF.

This clonotype was detected many times. V and J are TRBV29-1 and TRBJ2-7; 11 bases align to TRBD2. This CDR3 comprises 13 residues. CDR1 is SQVTM and CDR2 is ANQGSEA in the germline V gene. Trimming took 7 bases from V and 6 from J; bases not matched to a gene: 8. DNA of the CDR3: TGCAGCGGACTTAGCGGGGGGGCCCGCGAGCAGTACTTC. This gives the protein CSGLSGGAREQYF.

This clonotype has at least ten counts. The chain joins TRBV12-3 or TRBV12-4 to TRBJ1-3; D is unclear. The CDR3 spans 14 residues. The V end lost 6 bases, the J end lost 4 bases, and 13 bases lay between the germline ends. CDR3 bases: TGTGCCAGCAGGCTTATGGACGGAGGAAACACCATATATTTT. Protein product: CASRLMDGGNTIYF.

V is TRBV7-9 and J is TRBJ1-4, with D possibly matching TRBD1 (6 bases). The CDR3 loop spans 17 amino acids. The V gene's germline CDR1 is SEHNR and CDR2 FQNEAQ (reference sequence). Trimming left V 2 bases short and J 0 bases short, with 13 bases between. In DNA form, the CDR3 reads TGTGCCAGCAGCTTAACCGGGTGGACAGCAACTAATGAAAAACTGTTTTTT. Its translation: CASSLTGWTATNEKLFF.

This clonotype came up many times. The chain couples TRBV9 to TRBJ2-6; D gene uncertain. Germline values: CDR1 SGDLS, CDR2 YYNGEE. Trimming stripped 6 bases from V and 4 bases from J, with 5 bases between. The CDR3 sequence is 12 residues long. The CDR3 is CASNRGANVLTF. In nucleotides, the CDR3 is TGTGCCAGCAACCGAGGGGCCAACGTCCTGACTTTC.

In its sample, this clonotype was seen a few times. This chain uses TRBV9 with TRBJ2-1, with D perhaps given as TRBD1 or TRBD2 (5 bases each). The CDR3 runs 16 residues. Germline loops: CDR1 SGDLS, CDR2 YYNGEE. Trimming stripped 0 bases from V and 5 bases from J, with 15 bases between. The DNA for the CDR3 is TGTGCCAGCAGCGTAGAGGGGCCCCGAGGGGACAATGAGCAGTTCTTC. Translating it yields CASSVEGPRGDNEQFF.

This clonotype was counted only a few times. This chain joins TRBV7-9 and TRBJ2-2; the D call may be TRBD1 or TRBD2 (5 bases each). V shed 0 bases and J shed 6 bases, with 17 bases lying between them. The CDR3 has 17 amino acids. Germline CDR1 and CDR2: SEHNR and FQNEAQ (reference sequence). The CDR3 coding sequence is TGTGCCAGCAGCTTAGCGTCAACCCTAGTGGGGGCCGGGGAGCTGTTTTTT. It codes for CASSLASTLVGAGELFF.

The V call is TRBV7-2, the J call TRBJ1-2; no reliable D call. V was clipped by 1 base and J by 4 bases, with 10 bases between them. The CDR3 extends over 14 amino acids. Per the germline V gene, CDR1 is SGHTA and CDR2 is FQGNSA. The DNA for the CDR3 is TGTGCCAGCAGCTTAGGGGCAACCGCCTATGGCTACACCTTC. Translation gives CASSLGATAYGYTF.

The genes are TRBV20-1 and TRBJ2-7, with TRBD2 matching over 7 bases. The CDR3 runs to 15 residues. Germline V CDR1 and CDR2: DFQATT, SNEGSKA (reference sequence). The trim removed 3 bases at V and 4 bases at J, leaving 12 bases unmatched. The CDR3, as DNA: TGCAGTGCTAGGGGCTCCGGGGGGTCGCTGTACGAGCAGTACTTC. Residues: CSARGSGGSLYEQYF.

As for this clonotype: This may be a read error, as it is one base from a much larger clone. This chain connects TRBV10-2 to TRBJ1-1; the D gene is possibly TRBD1 (5 bases). The CDR3 is 15 amino acids. Germline CDR1 is WSHSY and CDR2 is SAAADI. Trimming left V 6 bases short and J 6 bases short, with 20 bases between. Written as DNA, the CDR3 is TGCGCCAGCAGCCAACCCGTAACAGGTGACGCTGAAGCTTTCTTT. Translation gives CASSQPVTGDAEAFF.